These T cell receptor beta chains were read from a single sample in a study of blood T cell repertoires in COVID-19. The repertoire was sequenced with immunoSEQ multiplex PCR; TCRdb's copy has only in-frame clones and lacks some. The table includes 170,000 or so clones, around nine tenths detected once. Input material: peripheral blood. The receptor source for this set is a woman younger than 30 who had recovered from COVID-19. The conserved cysteine and the conserved F or W are not part of the CDR3 here. A row's size may be missing; if present it is once, few, many or a size class.

>-|TRBV15
ATSRGGQAHGYT
>-|TRBV19
ASSIGLAYQETQY
>-|TRBV19
ASRSGTSGGPSSYNEQF
>-|TRBV9
ASSVGLAGAQETQY
>few|TRBV2
ASSESVSGNTIY
>-|TRBV9
ASSPLAVGLQREYNEQF
>-|TRBV28
ASSSPAGRTNEKLF
>-|TRBV4-1
ASSQGLPGGYT
>-|TRBV7-8
ASSLAPHTQGNAGELF
>-|TRBV7-9
ASSLGQGHEQF
>-|TRBV11-3
ASSFKGGTEAF
>-|TRBV6-1
ASTQGYADTQY
>-|TRBV30
AWSVWAGPQSYNEQF
>-|TRBV18
ASSDAGGSYNEQF
>-|TRBV9
ASSVGDRGLEQY
>once|TRBV5-1
ASSLTGLSNQPQH
>-|TRBV24-1
ATSDFPTGTGASTDTQY
>-|TRBV5-6
ASSFDYQETQY
>-|TRBV28
ASSLDLEERLVLDYGYT
>-|TRBV15
ATSSWTSGSNEQF
>-|TRBV5-4
ASSLRSGGPGIQY
>-|TRBV7-9
ASSLRRSGQGKTNYGYT
>-|TRBV6-5
ASSRGGNTEAF
>once|TRBV19
ARGGKYNEQF
>few|TRBV4-1
ASSAGLNTEAF
>-|TRBV3-1/TRBV3-2
ASSQDSGGLSSPLH
>-|TRBV5-4
ASSVEPSNYGYT
>-|TRBV4-1
ASSQVQGLAQGTQY
>-|TRBV6-2/TRBV6-3
ASSYGGGSGNTIY
>-|TRBV18
ASSPLQGGTEAF
>-|TRBV4-1
ASSQGGTVTDTQY
>-|TRBV3-1/TRBV3-2
ASSRSWELF
>-|TRBV5-1
ASSLSGQETQY
>-|TRBV19
ASSNPRLSSGANVLT
>once|TRBV30
ARLTRTSGLGTGELF
>-|TRBV3-1/TRBV3-2
ASSQAGSTNEKLF
>-|TRBV23-1
ASSQSRLPLTPGGTDTQY